This is a list of T cell receptor beta chains from one sample in a study of OX40 agonist ivuxolimab in advanced cancers. Using immunoSEQ multiplex PCR, the repertoire was profiled, and TCRdb retains in-frame clones only, with some absent. Of approximately 34,000 clones listed, approximately 85% were seen once; the top ten hold roughly 53%. The sample was CD4+ or CD8+ T cells sorted from blood, taken in a trial of the OX40 agonist ivuxolimab. Receptors were obtained from an adult with an advanced solid tumor such as melanoma, head and neck, liver or kidney cancer. CDR3s include the opening cysteine and the closing phenylalanine or tryptophan. The D gene is left open where the match is weak. Clone size is not always given. Where it is, it says once, few, many or a class for expanded clones.

D,length,size,J,V,CDR3,DNA
-,12,-,TRBJ2-1,TRBV6-1,CASIPVGGEQFF,TGTGCCAGCATCCCGGTTGGGGGAGAGCAGTTCTTC
TRBD2,12,-,TRBJ2-5,TRBV6-5,CASSTGGETQYF,TGTGCCAGCAGTACGGGGGGAGAGACCCAGTACTTC
-,14,-,TRBJ1-1,TRBV4-1,CASSQGGANTEAFF,TGCGCCAGCAGCCAAGGGGGCGCGAACACTGAAGCTTTCTTT
TRBD2,12,-,TRBJ2-7,TRBV6-5,CASGPGGYEQYF,TGTGCCAGCGGCCCGGGGGGGTACGAGCAGTACTTC
-,15,-,TRBJ2-7,TRBV27,CASSLRWLGTYEQYF,TGTGCCAGCAGTTTAAGGTGGCTGGGAACCTACGAGCAGTACTTC
-,14,once,TRBJ1-5,TRBV6-6,CASSYSIWGEPQHF,TGTGCCAGCAGTTACTCAATATGGGGGGAGCCCCAGCATTTT
-,12,-,TRBJ2-1,TRBV7-9,CASSLSRNEQFF,TGTGCCAGCAGCTTATCACGCAATGAGCAGTTCTTC
-,11,-,TRBJ2-1,TRBV11-2,CASSFSAEQFF,TGTGCCAGCAGCTTTTCCGCTGAGCAGTTCTTC
-,15,-,TRBJ1-4,TRBV4-3,CASSPRDVTNEKLFF,TGCGCCAGCAGCCCCCGGGACGTTACTAATGAAAAACTGTTTTTT
-,15,-,TRBJ2-3,TRBV5-4,CASSLWGADTDTQYF,TGTGCCAGCAGCTTGTGGGGTGCGGACACAGATACGCAGTATTTT
-,15,-,TRBJ2-3,TRBV5-1,CASSESILRTDTQYF,TGCGCCAGCAGTGAGTCAATCCTGAGAACAGATACGCAGTATTTT
-,14,-,TRBJ2-1,TRBV6-1,CASGGTLSYNEQFF,TGTGCCAGCGGAGGGACACTCTCCTACAATGAGCAGTTCTTC
TRBD1,14,-,TRBJ1-4,TRBV7-2,CASSPGTGVEKLFF,TGTGCCAGCAGCCCCGGGACAGGGGTGGAAAAACTGTTTTTT
TRBD1,18,-,TRBJ1-5,TRBV27,CASSFLPGRTGENQPQHF,TGTGCCAGCAGTTTTTTGCCGGGTCGGACAGGGGAAAATCAGCCCCAGCATTTT
-,10,-,TRBJ1-2,TRBV30,CALGDILLFF,TGTGCCTTAGGGGACATCCTCCTCTTCTTC
TRBD1,16,-,TRBJ2-3,TRBV28,CASRVGWDSLKDTQYF,TGTGCCAGCAGAGTTGGATGGGACAGCCTCAAGGATACGCAGTATTTT
TRBD1,15,once,TRBJ2-2,TRBV2,CASSPGTVLTGELFF,TGTGCCAGCAGTCCCGGGACAGTCCTCACCGGGGAGCTGTTTTTT
-,14,-,TRBJ1-3,TRBV28,CASSPSGSGNTIYF,TGTGCCAGCAGTCCCTCGGGCTCTGGAAACACCATATATTTT
TRBD1,16,-,TRBJ1-4,TRBV2,CASSEGWQGANEKLFF,TGTGCCAGCAGTGAAGGATGGCAGGGGGCTAATGAAAAACTGTTTTTT
-,14,-,TRBJ1-5,TRBV6-5,CASSYRSSNQPQHF,TGTGCCAGCAGTTACCGATCTTCTAATCAGCCCCAGCATTTT